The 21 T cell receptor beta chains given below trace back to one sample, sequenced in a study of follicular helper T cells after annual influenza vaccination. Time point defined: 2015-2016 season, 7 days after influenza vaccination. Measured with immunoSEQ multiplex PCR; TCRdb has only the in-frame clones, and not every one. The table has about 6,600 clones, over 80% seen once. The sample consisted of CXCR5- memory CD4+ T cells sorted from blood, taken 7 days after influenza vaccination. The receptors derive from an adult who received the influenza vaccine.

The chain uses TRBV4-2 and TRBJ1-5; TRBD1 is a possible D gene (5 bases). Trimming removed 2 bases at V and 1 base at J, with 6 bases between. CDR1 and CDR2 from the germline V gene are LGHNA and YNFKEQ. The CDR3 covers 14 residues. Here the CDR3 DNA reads TGTGCCAGCAGCCAACAGGGAAGCAATCAGCCCCAGCATTTT. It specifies CASSQQGSNQPQHF.

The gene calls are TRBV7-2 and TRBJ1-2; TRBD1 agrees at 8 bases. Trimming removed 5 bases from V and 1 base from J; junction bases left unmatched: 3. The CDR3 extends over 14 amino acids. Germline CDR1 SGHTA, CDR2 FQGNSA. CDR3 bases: TGTGCCAGCAGCCGACAGGGGAGTAACTATGGCTACACCTTC. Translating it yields CASSRQGSNYGYTF.

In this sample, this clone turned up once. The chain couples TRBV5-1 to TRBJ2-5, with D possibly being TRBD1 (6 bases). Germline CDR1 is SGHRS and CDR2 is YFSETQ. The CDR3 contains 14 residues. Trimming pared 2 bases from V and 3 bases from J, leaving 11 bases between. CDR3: CASSFKDSKETQYF. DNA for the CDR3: TGCGCCAGCAGCTTTAAGGACAGCAAAGAGACCCAGTACTTC.

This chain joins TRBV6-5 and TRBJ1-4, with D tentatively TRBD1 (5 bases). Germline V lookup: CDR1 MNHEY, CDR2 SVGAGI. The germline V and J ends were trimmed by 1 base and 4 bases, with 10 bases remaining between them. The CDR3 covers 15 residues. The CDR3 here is CASSYYGAINEKLFF. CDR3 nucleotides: TGTGCCAGCAGTTACTACGGGGCGATTAATGAAAAACTGTTTTTT.

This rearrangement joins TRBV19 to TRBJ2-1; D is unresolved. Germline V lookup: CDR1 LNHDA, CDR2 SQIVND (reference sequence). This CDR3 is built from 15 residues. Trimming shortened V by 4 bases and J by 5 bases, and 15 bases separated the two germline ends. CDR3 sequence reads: CASSTVIAPNNEQFF. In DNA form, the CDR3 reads TGTGCCAGTAGTACTGTAATAGCTCCCAACAATGAGCAGTTCTTC.

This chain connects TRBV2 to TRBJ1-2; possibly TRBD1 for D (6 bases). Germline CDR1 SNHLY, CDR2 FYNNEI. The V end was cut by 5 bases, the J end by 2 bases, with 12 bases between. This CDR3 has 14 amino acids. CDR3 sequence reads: CASSRTEFNYGYTF. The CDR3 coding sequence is TGTGCCAGCAGTAGGACAGAATTCAACTATGGCTACACCTTC.

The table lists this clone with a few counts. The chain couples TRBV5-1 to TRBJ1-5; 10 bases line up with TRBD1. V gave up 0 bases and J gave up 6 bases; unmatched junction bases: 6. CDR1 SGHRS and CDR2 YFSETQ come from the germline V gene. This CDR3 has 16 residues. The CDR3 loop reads CASSLAGQGEGQPQHF. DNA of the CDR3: TGCGCCAGCAGCTTGGCAGGACAGGGGGAGGGTCAGCCCCAGCATTTT.

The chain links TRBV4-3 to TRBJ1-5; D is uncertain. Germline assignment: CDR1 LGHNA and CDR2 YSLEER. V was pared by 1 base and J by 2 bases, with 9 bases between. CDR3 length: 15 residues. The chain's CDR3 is CASSQVYRGNQPQHF. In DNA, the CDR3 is TGCGCCAGCAGCCAAGTCTATCGGGGCAATCAGCCCCAGCATTTT.

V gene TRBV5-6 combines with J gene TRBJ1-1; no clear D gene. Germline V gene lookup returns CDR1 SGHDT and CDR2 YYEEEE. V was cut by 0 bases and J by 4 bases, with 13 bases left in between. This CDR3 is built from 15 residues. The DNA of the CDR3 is TGTGCCAGCAGCTTGGGCCGGCCTCGGGTCACTGAAGCTTTCTTT. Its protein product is CASSLGRPRVTEAFF.

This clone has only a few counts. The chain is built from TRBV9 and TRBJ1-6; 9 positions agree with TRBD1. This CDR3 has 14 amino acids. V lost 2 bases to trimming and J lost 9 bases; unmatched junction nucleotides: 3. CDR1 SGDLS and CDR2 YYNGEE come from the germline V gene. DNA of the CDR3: TGTGCCAGCAGCGTGGGACAGGGATCTTCACCCCTCCACTTT. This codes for CASSVGQGSSPLHF. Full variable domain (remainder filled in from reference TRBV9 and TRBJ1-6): DSGVTQTPKHLITATGQRVTLRCSPRSGDLSVYWYQQSLDQGLQFLIQYYNGEERAKGNILERFSAQQFPDLHSELNLSSLELGDSALYFCASSVGQGSSPLHFGNGTRLTVT.

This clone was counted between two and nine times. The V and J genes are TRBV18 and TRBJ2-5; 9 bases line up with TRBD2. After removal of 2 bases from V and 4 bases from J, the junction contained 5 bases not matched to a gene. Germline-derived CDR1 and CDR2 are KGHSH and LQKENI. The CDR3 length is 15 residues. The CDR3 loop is CASSPAGGTGETQYF. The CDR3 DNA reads TGTGCCAGCTCACCAGCGGGGGGGACGGGAGAGACCCAGTACTTC.

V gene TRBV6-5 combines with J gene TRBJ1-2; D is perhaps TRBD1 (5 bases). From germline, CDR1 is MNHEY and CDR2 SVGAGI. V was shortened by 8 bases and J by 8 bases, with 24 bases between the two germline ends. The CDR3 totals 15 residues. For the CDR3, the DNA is TGTGCCAGCGCTCTCCAGAACAGGCAGGTCGGCGGCTACACCTTC. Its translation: CASALQNRQVGGYTF.

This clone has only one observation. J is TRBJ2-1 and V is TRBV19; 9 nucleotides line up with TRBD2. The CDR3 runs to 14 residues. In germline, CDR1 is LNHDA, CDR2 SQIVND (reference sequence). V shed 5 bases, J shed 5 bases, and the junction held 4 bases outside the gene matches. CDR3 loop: CASSPGLAHNEQFF. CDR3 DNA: TGTGCCAGTAGTCCAGGACTAGCGCACAATGAGCAGTTCTTC. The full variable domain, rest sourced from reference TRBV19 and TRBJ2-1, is DGGITQSPKYLFRKEGQNVTLSCEQNLNHDAMYWYRQDPGQGLRLIYYSQIVNDFQKGDIAEGYSVSREKKESFPLTVTSAQKNPTAFYLCASSPGLAHNEQFFGPGTRLTVL.

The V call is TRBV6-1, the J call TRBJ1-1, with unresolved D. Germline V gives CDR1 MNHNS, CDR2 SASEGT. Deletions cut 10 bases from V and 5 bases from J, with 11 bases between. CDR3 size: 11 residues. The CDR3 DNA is TGTGCCACTACCCAAGGTACTGAAGCTTTCTTT. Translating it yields CATTQGTEAFF.

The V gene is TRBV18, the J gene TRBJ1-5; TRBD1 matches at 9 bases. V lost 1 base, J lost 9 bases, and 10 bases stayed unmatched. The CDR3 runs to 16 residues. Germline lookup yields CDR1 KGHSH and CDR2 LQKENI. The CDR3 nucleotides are TGTGCCAGCTCACCACAGGGCGGACAGGGGATAGGGCCCCAGCATTTT. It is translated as CASSPQGGQGIGPQHF.

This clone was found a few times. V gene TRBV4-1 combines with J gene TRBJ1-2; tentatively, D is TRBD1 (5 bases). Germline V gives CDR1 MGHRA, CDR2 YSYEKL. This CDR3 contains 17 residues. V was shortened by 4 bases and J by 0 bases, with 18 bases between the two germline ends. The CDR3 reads CASSLYPRGEANYGYTF. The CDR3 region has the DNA TGCGCCAGCAGCCTATACCCTCGGGGGGAGGCTAACTATGGCTACACCTTC.

DNA of the CDR3: TGTGCCAGCAGCGACACTAGCGGGGGCCGTTGGGAGACCCAGTACTTC. Translation: CASSDTSGGRWETQYF. V is TRBV11-1 and J is TRBJ2-5, with 11 bases identical to TRBD2. The CDR3 has 16 amino acids. J lost 5 bases, V lost 5 bases, and 10 bases had no gene match. Germline assignment: CDR1 SGHAT and CDR2 FQDESV (reference sequence). The full variable domain, its missing parts supplied by reference TRBV11-1 and TRBJ2-5, is EAEVAQSPRYKITEKSQAVAFWCDPISGHATLYWYRQILGQGPELLVQFQDESVVDDSQLPKDRFSAERLKGVDSTLKIQPAELGDSAMYLCASSDTSGGRWETQYFGPGTRLLVL.

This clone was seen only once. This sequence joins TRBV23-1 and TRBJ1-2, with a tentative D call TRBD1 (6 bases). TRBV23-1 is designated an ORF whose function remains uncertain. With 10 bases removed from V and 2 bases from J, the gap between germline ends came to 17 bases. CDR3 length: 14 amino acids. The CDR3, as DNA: TGCGCCACTCCCCGGACAGTAATCAACTATGGCTACACCTTC. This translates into CATPRTVINYGYTF.

DNA for the CDR3: TGTGCCATCCTAGGATTTGGTGAAAAACTGTTTTTT. Amino acid sequence: CAILGFGEKLFF. V and J are TRBV6-1 and TRBJ1-4, with D unresolved. The germline V gene has CDR1 MNHNS and CDR2 SASEGT. V lost 10 bases and J 7 bases, leaving 13 bases between the germline ends. CDR3 length: 12 amino acids.

CDR3 DNA sequence: TGTGCCATCAGTGAGTCAGGGTTACTTAACTATGGCTACACCTTC. It codes for CAISESGLLNYGYTF. V usage is TRBV10-3 and J usage is TRBJ1-2; D unresolved. Germline values: CDR1 ENHRY, CDR2 SYGVKD. This CDR3 spans 15 amino acids. V dropped 0 bases and J dropped 1 base, with 9 bases sitting between them.

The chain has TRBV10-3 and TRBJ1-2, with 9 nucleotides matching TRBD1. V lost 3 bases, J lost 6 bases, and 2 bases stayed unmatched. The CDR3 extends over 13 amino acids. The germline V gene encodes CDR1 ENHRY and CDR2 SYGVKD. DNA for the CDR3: TGTGCCATCAGTGAAGGGACAGGGAATGGCTACACCTTC. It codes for CAISEGTGNGYTF.